The clone carrying this TCR beta chain has a single count. Its cognate antigen is unknown. These data originate in a study of OX40 agonist ivuxolimab in advanced cancers. Study overall: Dosing consisted of intravenous ivuxolimab at 0.01 to 10 mg/kg every 2 weeks. Whole-study results and caveats: Antigen specificity remained undetermined for the expanded peripheral T cells. It was also the case that some nonresponders had low normalized T-cell clonal expansion.

Deletions cut 4 bases from V and 3 bases from J, with 11 bases between. CDR1 SGHNT and CDR2 YYREEE come from the germline V gene (reference sequence). The CDR3 is 13 residues long. TCRdb keeps only in-frame clones here, not all; method: immunoSEQ multiplex PCR. Among tens of thousands of clones listed, approximately 86% were seen once. The rearrangement uses TRBV5-4 and TRBJ2-7, with a tentative D call TRBD2 (5 bases). This receptor was taken from an adult with an advanced solid tumor such as melanoma, head and neck, liver or kidney cancer. Specimen: CD4+ or CD8+ T cells sorted from blood, collected in a trial of the OX40 agonist ivuxolimab. This chain's CDR3 is CASSPLGSYEQYF. For the CDR3, the DNA is TGTGCCAGCAGCCCCCTGGGGAGCTACGAGCAGTACTTC.